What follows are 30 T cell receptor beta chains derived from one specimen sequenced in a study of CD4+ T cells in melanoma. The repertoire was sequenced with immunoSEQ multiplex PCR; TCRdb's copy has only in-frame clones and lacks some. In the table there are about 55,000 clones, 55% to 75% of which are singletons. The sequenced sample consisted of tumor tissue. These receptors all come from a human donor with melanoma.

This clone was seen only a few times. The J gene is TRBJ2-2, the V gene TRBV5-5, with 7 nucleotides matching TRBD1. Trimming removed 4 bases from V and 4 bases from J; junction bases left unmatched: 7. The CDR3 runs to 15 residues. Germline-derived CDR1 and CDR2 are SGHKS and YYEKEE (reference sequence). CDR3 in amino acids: CASSAPGQITGELFF. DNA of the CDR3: TGTGCCAGCAGCGCACCGGGACAGATCACCGGGGAGCTGTTTTTT. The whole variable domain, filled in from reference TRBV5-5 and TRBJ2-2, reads DAGVTQSPTHLIKTRGQQVTLRCSPISGHKSVSWYQQVLGQGPQFIFQYYEKEERGRGNFPDRFSARQFPNYSSELNVNALLLGDSALYLCASSAPGQITGELFFGEGSRLTVL.

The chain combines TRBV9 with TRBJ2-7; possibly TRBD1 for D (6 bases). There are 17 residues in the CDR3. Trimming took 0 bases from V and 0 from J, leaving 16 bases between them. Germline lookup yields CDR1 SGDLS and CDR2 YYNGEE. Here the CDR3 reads CASSVAIEGGSSYEQYF. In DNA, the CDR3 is TGTGCCAGCAGCGTAGCTATCGAAGGGGGTAGCTCCTACGAGCAGTACTTC.

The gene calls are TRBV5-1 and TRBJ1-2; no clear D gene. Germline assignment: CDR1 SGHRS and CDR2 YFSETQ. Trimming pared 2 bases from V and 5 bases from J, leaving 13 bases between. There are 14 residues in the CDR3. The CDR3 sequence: CASSLNLQNYGYTF. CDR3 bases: TGCGCCAGCAGCTTAAATCTCCAGAATTATGGCTACACCTTC.

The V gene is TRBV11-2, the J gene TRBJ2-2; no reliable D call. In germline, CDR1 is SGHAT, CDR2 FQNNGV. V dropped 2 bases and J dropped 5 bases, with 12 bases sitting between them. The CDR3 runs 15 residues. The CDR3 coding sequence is TGTGCCAGCAGCTTAATCAAGGGTAGAACCGGGGAGCTGTTTTTT. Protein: CASSLIKGRTGELFF.

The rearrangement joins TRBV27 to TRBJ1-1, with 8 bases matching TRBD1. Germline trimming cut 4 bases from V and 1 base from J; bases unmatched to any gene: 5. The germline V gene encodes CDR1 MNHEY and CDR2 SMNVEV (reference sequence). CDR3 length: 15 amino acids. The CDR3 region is CASSSPGTGNTEAFF. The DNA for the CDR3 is TGTGCCAGCAGTTCTCCCGGGACAGGGAACACTGAAGCTTTCTTT.

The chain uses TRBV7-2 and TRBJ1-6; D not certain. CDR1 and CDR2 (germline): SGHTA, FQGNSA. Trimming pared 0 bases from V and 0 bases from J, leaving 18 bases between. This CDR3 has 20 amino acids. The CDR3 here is CASSLAAPTYASSYNSPLHF. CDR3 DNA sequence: TGTGCCAGCAGCTTAGCGGCACCTACCTACGCCAGCTCCTATAATTCACCCCTCCACTTT.

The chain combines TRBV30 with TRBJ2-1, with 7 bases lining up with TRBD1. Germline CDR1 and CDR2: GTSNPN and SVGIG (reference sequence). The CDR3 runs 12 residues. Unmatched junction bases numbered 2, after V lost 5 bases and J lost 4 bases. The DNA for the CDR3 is TGTGCCTGGCAGGGACAGTACAATGAGCAGTTCTTC. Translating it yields CAWQGQYNEQFF.

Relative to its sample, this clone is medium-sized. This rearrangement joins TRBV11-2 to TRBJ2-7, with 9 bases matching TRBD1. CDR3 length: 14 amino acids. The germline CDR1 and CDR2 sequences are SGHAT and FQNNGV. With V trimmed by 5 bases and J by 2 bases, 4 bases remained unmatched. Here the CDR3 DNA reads TGTGCCAGCAGCAGGACAGGGGACGCCTACGAGCAGTACTTC. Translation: CASSRTGDAYEQYF.

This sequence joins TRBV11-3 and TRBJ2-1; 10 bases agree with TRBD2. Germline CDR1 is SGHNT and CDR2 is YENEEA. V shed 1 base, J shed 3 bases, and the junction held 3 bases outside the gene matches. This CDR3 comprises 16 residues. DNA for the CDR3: TGTGCCAGCAGCTTAGTAGCGGGGGGTTTCTACAATGAGCAGTTCTTC. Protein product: CASSLVAGGFYNEQFF.

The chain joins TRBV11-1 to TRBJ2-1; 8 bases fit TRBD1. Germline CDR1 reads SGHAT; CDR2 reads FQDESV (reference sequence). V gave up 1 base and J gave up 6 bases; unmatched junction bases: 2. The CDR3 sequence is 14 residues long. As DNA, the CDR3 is TGTGCCAGCAGCTTAGGACAGGGGACCAATGAGCAGTTCTTC. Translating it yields CASSLGQGTNEQFF.

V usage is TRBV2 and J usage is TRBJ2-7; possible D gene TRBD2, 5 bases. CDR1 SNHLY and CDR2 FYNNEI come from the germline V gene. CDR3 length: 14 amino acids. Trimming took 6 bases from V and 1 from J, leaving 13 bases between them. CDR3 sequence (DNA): TGTGCCAGCAGGAGGGTTGAGGTATCCTACGAGCAGTACTTC. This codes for CASRRVEVSYEQYF.

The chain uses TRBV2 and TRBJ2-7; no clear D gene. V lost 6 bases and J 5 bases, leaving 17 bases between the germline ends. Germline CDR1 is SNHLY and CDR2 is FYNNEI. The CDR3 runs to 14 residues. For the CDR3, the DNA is TGTGCCAGCAGGGTGGACGGGTCCCGGGACGAGCAGTACTTC. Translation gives CASRVDGSRDEQYF.

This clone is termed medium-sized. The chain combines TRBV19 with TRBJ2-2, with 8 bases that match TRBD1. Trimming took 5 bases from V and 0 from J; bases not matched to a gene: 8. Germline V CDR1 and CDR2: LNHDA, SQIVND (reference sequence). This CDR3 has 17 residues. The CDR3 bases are TGTGCCAGTAGTCCCCCCGCGGGACAGGCGAACACCGGGGAGCTGTTTTTT. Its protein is CASSPPAGQANTGELFF.

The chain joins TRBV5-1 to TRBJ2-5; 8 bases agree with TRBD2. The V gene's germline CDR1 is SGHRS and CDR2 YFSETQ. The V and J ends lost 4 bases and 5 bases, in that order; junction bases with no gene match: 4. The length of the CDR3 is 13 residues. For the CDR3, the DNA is TGCGCCAGCAGCGTCGGGGGGGCCGAGACCCAGTACTTC. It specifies CASSVGGAETQYF. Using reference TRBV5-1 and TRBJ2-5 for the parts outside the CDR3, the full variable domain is KAGVTQTPRYLIKTRGQQVTLSCSPISGHRSVSWYQQTPGQGLQFLFEYFSETQRNKGNFPGRFSGRQFSNSRSEMNVSTLELGDSALYLCASSVGGAETQYFGPGTRLLVL.

CDR3 bases: TGTGCCAGCAGCTTAATATACTCCTACAATGAGCAGTTCTTC. Amino acids: CASSLIYSYNEQFF. The rearrangement joins TRBV5-6 to TRBJ2-1, with D unclear. The CDR3 has 14 amino acids. V was trimmed by 2 bases and J by 0 bases, leaving 6 bases between them. The germline V gene encodes CDR1 SGHDT and CDR2 YYEEEE.

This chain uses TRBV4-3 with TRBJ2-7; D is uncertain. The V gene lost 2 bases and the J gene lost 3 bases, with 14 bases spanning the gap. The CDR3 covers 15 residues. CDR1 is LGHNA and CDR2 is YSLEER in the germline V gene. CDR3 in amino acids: CASSQTADVYYEQYF. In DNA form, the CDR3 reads TGCGCCAGCAGCCAAACAGCAGATGTATACTACGAGCAGTACTTC.

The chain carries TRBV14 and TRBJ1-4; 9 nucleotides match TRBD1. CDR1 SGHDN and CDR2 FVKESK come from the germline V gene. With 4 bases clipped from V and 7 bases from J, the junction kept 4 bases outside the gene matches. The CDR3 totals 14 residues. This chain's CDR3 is CASSRRQGGEKLFF. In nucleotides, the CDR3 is TGTGCCAGCAGCCGCCGACAGGGGGGTGAAAAACTGTTTTTT.

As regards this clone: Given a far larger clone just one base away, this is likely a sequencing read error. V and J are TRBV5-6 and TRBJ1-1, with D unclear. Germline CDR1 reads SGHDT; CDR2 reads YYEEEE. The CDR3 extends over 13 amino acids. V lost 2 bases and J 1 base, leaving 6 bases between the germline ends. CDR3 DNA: TGTGCCAGCAGCTTAAACCAGAACACTGAAGCTTTCTTT. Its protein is CASSLNQNTEAFF.

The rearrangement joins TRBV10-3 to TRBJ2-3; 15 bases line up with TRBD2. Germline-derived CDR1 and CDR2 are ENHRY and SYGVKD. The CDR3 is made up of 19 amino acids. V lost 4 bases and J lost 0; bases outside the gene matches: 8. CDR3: CAISGGGLAGGVSTDTQYF. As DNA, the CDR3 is TGTGCCATCAGTGGAGGGGGACTAGCGGGGGGAGTTAGCACAGATACGCAGTATTTT.

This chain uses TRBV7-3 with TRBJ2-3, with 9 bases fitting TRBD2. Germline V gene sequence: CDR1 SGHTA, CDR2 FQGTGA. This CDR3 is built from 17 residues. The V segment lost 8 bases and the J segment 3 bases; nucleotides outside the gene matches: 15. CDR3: CASAPIPSGEKTDTQYF. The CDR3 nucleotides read TGTGCCAGCGCACCGATTCCTAGCGGGGAAAAAACAGATACGCAGTATTTT.

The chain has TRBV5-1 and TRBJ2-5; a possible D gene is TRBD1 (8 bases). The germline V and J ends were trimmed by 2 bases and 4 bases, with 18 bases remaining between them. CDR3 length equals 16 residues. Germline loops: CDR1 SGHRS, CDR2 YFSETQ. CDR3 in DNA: TGCGCCAGCAGCTTTCCGGACAGGGAGGGTATAGAGACCCAGTACTTC. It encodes CASSFPDREGIETQYF.

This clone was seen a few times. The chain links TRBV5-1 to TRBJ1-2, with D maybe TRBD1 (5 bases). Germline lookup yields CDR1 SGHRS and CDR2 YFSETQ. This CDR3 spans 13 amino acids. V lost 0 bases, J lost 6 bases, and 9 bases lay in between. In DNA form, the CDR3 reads TGCGCCAGCAGCTTGGTACTGGGGGATGGCTACACCTTC. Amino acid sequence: CASSLVLGDGYTF.

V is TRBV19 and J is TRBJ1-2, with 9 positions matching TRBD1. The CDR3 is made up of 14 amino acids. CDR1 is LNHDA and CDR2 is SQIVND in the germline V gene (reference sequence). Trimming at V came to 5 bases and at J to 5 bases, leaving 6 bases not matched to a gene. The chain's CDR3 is CASSPGTGRYGYTF. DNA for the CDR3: TGTGCCAGTAGTCCTGGGACAGGGCGGTATGGCTACACCTTC.

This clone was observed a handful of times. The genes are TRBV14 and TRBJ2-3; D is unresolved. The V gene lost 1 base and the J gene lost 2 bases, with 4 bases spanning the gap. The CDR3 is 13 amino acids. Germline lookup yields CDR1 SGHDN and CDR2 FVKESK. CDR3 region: CASSQANTDTQYF. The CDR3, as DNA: TGTGCCAGCAGCCAAGCCAACACAGATACGCAGTATTTT.

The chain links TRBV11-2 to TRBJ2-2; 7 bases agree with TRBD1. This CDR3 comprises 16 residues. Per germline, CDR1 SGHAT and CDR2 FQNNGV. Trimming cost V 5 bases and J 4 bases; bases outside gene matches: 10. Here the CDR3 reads CASSRRGGRGTGELFF. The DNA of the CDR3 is TGTGCCAGCAGCCGCCGAGGGGGCAGGGGCACCGGGGAGCTGTTTTTT.

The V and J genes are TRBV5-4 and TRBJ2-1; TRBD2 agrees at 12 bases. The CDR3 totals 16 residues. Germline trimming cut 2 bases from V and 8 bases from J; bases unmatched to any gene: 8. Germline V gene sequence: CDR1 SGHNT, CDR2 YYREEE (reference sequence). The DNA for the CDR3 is TGTGCCAGCAGCTTCACAACTAGCGGGGGGATGGATGAGCAGTTCTTC. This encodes CASSFTTSGGMDEQFF.

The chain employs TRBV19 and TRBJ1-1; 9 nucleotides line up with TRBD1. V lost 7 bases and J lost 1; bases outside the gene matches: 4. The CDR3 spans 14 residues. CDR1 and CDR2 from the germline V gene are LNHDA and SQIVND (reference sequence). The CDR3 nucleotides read TGTGCCAGTATGACAGGGGGGTCGAACACTGAAGCTTTCTTT. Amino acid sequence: CASMTGGSNTEAFF.

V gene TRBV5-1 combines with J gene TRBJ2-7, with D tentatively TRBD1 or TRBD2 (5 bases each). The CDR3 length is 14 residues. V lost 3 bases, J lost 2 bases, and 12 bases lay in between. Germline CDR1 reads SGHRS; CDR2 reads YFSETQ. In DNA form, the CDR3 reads TGCGCCAGCAGCTCTGGGACGGTCACCTACGAGCAGTACTTC. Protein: CASSSGTVTYEQYF.

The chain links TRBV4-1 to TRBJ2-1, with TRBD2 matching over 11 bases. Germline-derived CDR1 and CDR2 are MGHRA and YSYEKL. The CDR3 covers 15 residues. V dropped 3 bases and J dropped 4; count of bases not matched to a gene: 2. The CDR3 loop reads CASSHTSGGYNEQFF. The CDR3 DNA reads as TGCGCCAGCAGCCATACTAGCGGGGGTTACAATGAGCAGTTCTTC.

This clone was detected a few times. CDR3 protein: CASSEFSTPDTGELFF. The CDR3 DNA is TGTGCCAGCAGTGAATTCTCTACCCCTGACACCGGGGAGCTGTTTTTT. The chain uses TRBV2 and TRBJ2-2; no clear D gene. CDR3 size: 16 residues. Trimming removed 2 bases at V and 3 bases at J, with 13 bases between. Germline V CDR1 and CDR2: SNHLY, FYNNEI.